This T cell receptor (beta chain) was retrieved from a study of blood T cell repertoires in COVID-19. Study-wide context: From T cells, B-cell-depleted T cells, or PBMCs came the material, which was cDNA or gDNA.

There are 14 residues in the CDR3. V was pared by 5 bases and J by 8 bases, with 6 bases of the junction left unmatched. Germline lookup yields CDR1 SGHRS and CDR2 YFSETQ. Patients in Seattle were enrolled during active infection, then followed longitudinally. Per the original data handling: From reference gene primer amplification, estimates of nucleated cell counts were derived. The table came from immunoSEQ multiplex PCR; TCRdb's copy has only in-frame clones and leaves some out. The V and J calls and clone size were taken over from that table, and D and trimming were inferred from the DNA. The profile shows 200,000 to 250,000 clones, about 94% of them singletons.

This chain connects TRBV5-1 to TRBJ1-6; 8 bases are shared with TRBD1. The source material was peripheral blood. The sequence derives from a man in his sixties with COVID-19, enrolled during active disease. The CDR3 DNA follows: TGCGCCAGCAGACAGGGACAGGTTGATTCACCCCTCCACTTT. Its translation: CASRQGQVDSPLHF. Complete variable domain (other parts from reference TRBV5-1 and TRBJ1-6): KAGVTQTPRYLIKTRGQQVTLSCSPISGHRSVSWYQQTPGQGLQFLFEYFSETQRNKGNFPGRFSGRQFSNSRSEMNVSTLELGDSALYLCASRQGQVDSPLHFGNGTRLTVT.